A selection of T cell receptor beta chains follows, all from one sample in a study of blood T cell repertoires in COVID-19. Profiling relied on immunoSEQ multiplex PCR, and the TCRdb table lists in-frame clones only, not all of them. The sample has 140,000 to 150,000 clones, 88% seen once. Sequenced: peripheral blood. These receptors were collected from a human donor in a cohort sampled during active COVID-19. Both conserved end residues are part of each CDR3. Fields, in order: D gene, J gene, V gene, clone size, CDR3 DNA, CDR3 protein. D genes are given only for firm matches. Expanded clones are given a class, and other clones once, few, many or no size at all.

d_call: TRBD2
j_call: TRBJ2-7
v_call: TRBV9
clone_size: NA
cdr3_nt: TGTGCCAGCAGCCCAGGTAGCGGGAGGGCCTACGAGCAGTACTTC
cdr3_aa: CASSPGSGRAYEQYF

d_call: NA
j_call: TRBJ1-6
v_call: TRBV28
clone_size: NA
cdr3_nt: TGTGCCAGCAGTCCCGGACAAAGGTTTAGGTCACCCCTCCACTTT
cdr3_aa: CASSPGQRFRSPLHF

d_call: TRBD2
j_call: TRBJ2-1
v_call: TRBV4-3
clone_size: NA
cdr3_nt: TGCGCCAGCAGCCAAGATTTAGGACTAGCGGCCAAGGGCCAGGAGCAGTTCTTC
cdr3_aa: CASSQDLGLAAKGQEQFF

d_call: NA
j_call: TRBJ2-7
v_call: TRBV6-2/TRBV6-3
clone_size: NA
cdr3_nt: TGTGCCAGCAGTGCGCCTTTGGGGGGAACCGAGCAGTACTTC
cdr3_aa: CASSAPLGGTEQYF

d_call: NA
j_call: TRBJ1-1
v_call: TRBV28
clone_size: NA
cdr3_nt: TGTGCCCTGGTAGTTGGCAGAGGTGAAGCTTTCTTT
cdr3_aa: CALVVGRGEAFF

d_call: TRBD2
j_call: TRBJ2-1
v_call: TRBV4-3
clone_size: NA
cdr3_nt: TGCGCCAGCAGTAAGACTAGCGGGAGGGCCTACAATGAGCAGTTCTTC
cdr3_aa: CASSKTSGRAYNEQFF

d_call: NA
j_call: TRBJ2-3
v_call: TRBV4-2
clone_size: NA
cdr3_nt: TGTGCCAGCAGCCAAGGGCGCGGGGACACAGATACGCAGTATTTT
cdr3_aa: CASSQGRGDTDTQYF

d_call: NA
j_call: TRBJ2-1
v_call: TRBV4-1
clone_size: NA
cdr3_nt: TGCGCCAGCAGCCAGGTTGATCTGGGACTCTCCTACAATGAGCAGTTCTTC
cdr3_aa: CASSQVDLGLSYNEQFF

d_call: TRBD1
j_call: TRBJ2-7
v_call: TRBV6-5
clone_size: NA
cdr3_nt: TGTGCCAGCAGCCGGGACAGGGCCTCCTACGAGCAGTACTTC
cdr3_aa: CASSRDRASYEQYF

d_call: TRBD1
j_call: TRBJ1-5
v_call: TRBV29-1
clone_size: NA
cdr3_nt: TGCAGCGGGTCGACAGGGATCAATCAGCCCCAGCATTTT
cdr3_aa: CSGSTGINQPQHF

d_call: NA
j_call: TRBJ2-7
v_call: TRBV6-2/TRBV6-3
clone_size: NA
cdr3_nt: TGTGCCAGCAGTTCTCACCCCCAGGGCGAGCAGTACTTC
cdr3_aa: CASSSHPQGEQYF

d_call: TRBD2
j_call: TRBJ2-1
v_call: TRBV7-2
clone_size: NA
cdr3_nt: TGTGCCAGCAGCGTCGGACTAGCCGTCTACAATGAGCAGTTCTTC
cdr3_aa: CASSVGLAVYNEQFF

d_call: TRBD2
j_call: TRBJ2-5
v_call: TRBV28
clone_size: NA
cdr3_nt: TGTGCCAGCAGTTTATGGGTTAGCGGGGCCTCGCAAGAGACCCAGTACTTC
cdr3_aa: CASSLWVSGASQETQYF

d_call: NA
j_call: TRBJ2-2
v_call: TRBV6-2/TRBV6-3
clone_size: NA
cdr3_nt: TGTGCCAGCAGTTACCGCACCGGGGAGCTGTTTTTT
cdr3_aa: CASSYRTGELFF

d_call: TRBD2
j_call: TRBJ2-1
v_call: TRBV4-1
clone_size: NA
cdr3_nt: TGCGCCAGCAGCCGAGGGACTAGCGGGGGGGTAGGTGAGCAGTTCTTC
cdr3_aa: CASSRGTSGGVGEQFF

d_call: TRBD1
j_call: TRBJ2-1
v_call: TRBV27
clone_size: NA
cdr3_nt: TGTGCCAGCAGTCTAGCCGGGACAGGGGGAAATGAGCAGTTCTTC
cdr3_aa: CASSLAGTGGNEQFF

d_call: TRBD2
j_call: TRBJ2-1
v_call: TRBV5-1
clone_size: NA
cdr3_nt: TGCGCCAGCAGCTTGCATCTCACTCGGGAGGTGGATGAGCAGTTCTTC
cdr3_aa: CASSLHLTREVDEQFF

d_call: NA
j_call: TRBJ2-1
v_call: TRBV5-5
clone_size: many
cdr3_nt: TGTGCCAGCAGCTTGTCGGACTTCCAGTTCTTC
cdr3_aa: CASSLSDFQFF

d_call: TRBD1
j_call: TRBJ2-1
v_call: TRBV4-3
clone_size: NA
cdr3_nt: TGCGCCAGCAGACCCAGACAGGGTAGCTCCTACAATGAGCAGTTCTTC
cdr3_aa: CASRPRQGSSYNEQFF

d_call: TRBD2
j_call: TRBJ2-7
v_call: TRBV29-1
clone_size: NA
cdr3_nt: TGCAGCGTTTCGGTTTTCTCAGTCAGCGGGGGGCCTATGCACGAGCAGTACTTC
cdr3_aa: CSVSVFSVSGGPMHEQYF

d_call: NA
j_call: TRBJ1-1
v_call: TRBV27
clone_size: few
cdr3_nt: TGTGCCAGCAGTGCACATGGGAGCACTGAAGCTTTCTTT
cdr3_aa: CASSAHGSTEAFF

d_call: TRBD1
j_call: TRBJ1-1
v_call: TRBV7-3
clone_size: NA
cdr3_nt: TGTGCCAGCAGTCAACAACAGGGGAGCGCTGAAGCTTTCTTT
cdr3_aa: CASSQQQGSAEAFF

d_call: TRBD1
j_call: TRBJ2-7
v_call: TRBV10-1
clone_size: few
cdr3_nt: TGCGCCAGCAGTGAGCCCGGACAGGGTGCGTACTTC
cdr3_aa: CASSEPGQGAYF

d_call: TRBD1
j_call: TRBJ1-3
v_call: TRBV7-3
clone_size: few
cdr3_nt: TGTGCCAGCAGCTCCGGACAGGGGAGTGGAAACACCATATATTTT
cdr3_aa: CASSSGQGSGNTIYF

d_call: TRBD2
j_call: TRBJ2-1
v_call: TRBV5-1
clone_size: NA
cdr3_nt: TGCGCCAGCAGCTTGTCACAAGGAAGTAGCGGGAGTATGGATGAGCAGTTCTTC
cdr3_aa: CASSLSQGSSGSMDEQFF

d_call: TRBD2
j_call: TRBJ2-7
v_call: TRBV29-1
clone_size: NA
cdr3_nt: TGCAGCGTTGCAATAGGGCTAGCGGGGACCTACGAGCAGTACTTC
cdr3_aa: CSVAIGLAGTYEQYF

d_call: NA
j_call: TRBJ2-5
v_call: TRBV9
clone_size: NA
cdr3_nt: TGTGCCAGCAGCCCCGGTGCGGTAGTCCAAGAGACCCAGTACTTC
cdr3_aa: CASSPGAVVQETQYF

d_call: NA
j_call: TRBJ1-2
v_call: TRBV6-2/TRBV6-3
clone_size: NA
cdr3_nt: TGTGCCAGCAGTGACCCTTCGGGGGGTAACTATGGCTACACCTTC
cdr3_aa: CASSDPSGGNYGYTF

d_call: TRBD2
j_call: TRBJ2-7
v_call: TRBV7-8
clone_size: NA
cdr3_nt: TGTGCCAGCAGGCTAGCGGTAAGCTCCTACGAGCAGTACTTC
cdr3_aa: CASRLAVSSYEQYF

d_call: NA
j_call: TRBJ1-2
v_call: TRBV23-1
clone_size: NA
cdr3_nt: TGCGCCAGCAGTCAACCTCCTTTC
cdr3_aa: CASSQPPF

d_call: NA
j_call: TRBJ2-7
v_call: TRBV28
clone_size: NA
cdr3_nt: TGTGCCAGTACCAGGGCCTCCTACGAGCAGTACTTC
cdr3_aa: CASTRASYEQYF

d_call: TRBD1
j_call: TRBJ2-5
v_call: TRBV9
clone_size: NA
cdr3_nt: TGTGCCAGCAGCGTAGGAACGACAGGGGAGACCCAGTACTTC
cdr3_aa: CASSVGTTGETQYF

d_call: NA
j_call: TRBJ2-2
v_call: TRBV5-4
clone_size: NA
cdr3_nt: TGTGCCAGCAGCTCACCAGGGACATTCGGGCTTAACGGGGAGCTGTTTTTT
cdr3_aa: CASSSPGTFGLNGELFF

d_call: NA
j_call: TRBJ2-7
v_call: TRBV2
clone_size: NA
cdr3_nt: TGTGCCAGCAGGACAGGTTTGGGTAACGAGCAGTACTTC
cdr3_aa: CASRTGLGNEQYF

d_call: TRBD1
j_call: TRBJ1-6
v_call: TRBV19
clone_size: NA
cdr3_nt: TGTGCCAGTAGTATGAGACAGGGGTTGAATTCACCCCTCCACTTT
cdr3_aa: CASSMRQGLNSPLHF

d_call: NA
j_call: TRBJ1-1
v_call: TRBV7-6
clone_size: NA
cdr3_nt: TGTGCCAGCAGCTTTCATAACACTGAAGCTTTCTTT
cdr3_aa: CASSFHNTEAFF

d_call: TRBD1
j_call: TRBJ1-4
v_call: TRBV6-2/TRBV6-3
clone_size: NA
cdr3_nt: TGTGCCAGCAGTCGACAGGGGGCCGGTGAAAAACTGTTTTTT
cdr3_aa: CASSRQGAGEKLFF